This T cell receptor beta chain was retrieved from a study of control samples from healthy donors and cancer patients. The table came from immunoSEQ multiplex PCR; TCRdb's copy has only in-frame clones and leaves some out. This repertoire shows 73,000 or so clones, roughly nine tenths found once; its top ten account for around 3.8%. Per germline, CDR1 GTSNPN and CDR2 SVGIG (reference sequence). The CDR3 sequence is 15 residues long. After removal of 2 bases from V and 9 bases from J, the junction contained 12 bases not matched to a gene. The source is a woman in her 50s in good health. This sequence joins TRBV30 and TRBJ1-4; TRBD1 matches 7 bases. The sample was blood. The chain's CDR3 is CAWSWEWGQRQKLFF. DNA of the CDR3: TGTGCCTGGAGTTGGGAATGGGGACAGCGACAAAAACTGTTTTTT.